These 28 T cell receptor beta chains originate from one sample sequenced in a study of T cell responses to AZD1222 COVID-19 vaccine (TCRdb year 2021). The intended sense of this specimen's time point label: baseline before first vaccination. The library was obtained by the immunoSEQ multiplex PCR assay. As stored in TCRdb, this immuneACCESS dataset retains in-frame rearrangements with V and J assigned. A fraction of the clones does not appear; measured against another copy, unresolved V genes explain less than half of the discrepancy, and the remainder lacks a known reason. This sample comprises under 200,000 clones, around 95% of them detected only once. The ten largest clones represent approximately 0.64% of the sample. This specimen consisted of peripheral blood, obtained on day 0 of AZD1222 vaccination. Every receptor here comes from an adult in good health.

For the CDR3, the DNA is TGTGCCAGCAGCTTGACCCCAGAGGTAGGTGAGCAGTTCTTC. Its translation is CASSLTPEVGEQFF. The chain combines TRBV5-6 with TRBJ2-1; D not certain. Germline loops: CDR1 SGHDT, CDR2 YYEEEE. The length of the CDR3 is 14 residues. V dropped 1 base and J dropped 9 bases, with 14 bases sitting between them. The full variable domain, in which reference TRBV5-6 and TRBJ2-1 provide the parts outside the CDR3, is DAGVTQSPTHLIKTRGQQVTLRCSPKSGHDTVSWYQQALGQGPQFIFQYYEEEERQRGNFPDRFSGHQFPNYSSELNVNALLLGDSALYLCASSLTPEVGEQFFGPGTRLTVL.

CDR3: CASSFRRGLAGNEQFF. CDR3 bases: TGTGCCAGCAGCTTTCGGAGGGGACTAGCGGGCAATGAGCAGTTCTTC. This chain uses TRBV7-2 with TRBJ2-1; 12 bases match TRBD2. This CDR3 region has 16 residues. Looked up from germline, CDR1 is SGHTA and CDR2 is FQGNSA. V dropped 3 bases and J dropped 6; count of bases not matched to a gene: 6.

In this sample, this clone turned up once. This chain joins TRBV3-1 (or the pseudogene TRBV3-2) and TRBJ2-3, with D tentatively TRBD2 (5 bases). The V and J ends lost 2 bases and 2 bases respectively, with 11 bases between them. Germline V gene data show CDR1 as LGHDT and CDR2 as YNNKEL (reference sequence). This CDR3 region has 15 residues. CDR3 amino acids: CASSQTWTHTDTQYF. The CDR3 nucleotides are TGTGCCAGCAGCCAAACCTGGACTCACACAGATACGCAGTATTTT.

The V and J genes are TRBV6-5 and TRBJ1-1; D gene uncertain. The ends were cut back, 8 bases at V and 4 bases at J, with 20 bases in the middle. The V gene's germline CDR1 is MNHEY and CDR2 SVGAGI. The length of the CDR3 is 15 residues. CDR3 loop: CASLNGANRGTEAFF. Written as DNA, the CDR3 is TGTGCCAGCCTCAATGGTGCAAACCGGGGCACTGAAGCTTTCTTT.

J is TRBJ1-5 and V is TRBV21-1. TRBV21-1 is a pseudogene locus. The CDR3 contains 14 residues. The CDR3 bases are TGTGCCAGCAGCAAGGAGGATTACGATCAGCCCCAGCATTTT. This gives the protein CASSKEDYDQPQHF.

V is TRBV4-1 and J is TRBJ1-5, with D uncertain. Trimming shortened V by 1 base and J by 0 bases, and 7 bases separated the two germline ends. Germline loops: CDR1 MGHRA, CDR2 YSYEKL. The CDR3 sequence is 15 residues long. The CDR3 sequence: CASSQGADSNQPQHF. In nucleotides, the CDR3 is TGCGCCAGCAGCCAAGGGGCCGATAGCAATCAGCCCCAGCATTTT.

The V and J genes are TRBV7-6 and TRBJ1-5; a weak D match, TRBD1 (6 bases). V lost 1 base to trimming and J lost 6 bases, with 10 bases between them. Looked up from germline, CDR1 is SGHVS and CDR2 is FNYEAQ. The CDR3 loop spans 14 amino acids. The CDR3 is CASSLEPDSQPQHF. The CDR3 DNA reads as TGTGCCAGCAGCTTAGAACCGGACAGTCAGCCCCAGCATTTT. The variable domain in full, with the rest retrieved from reference TRBV7-6 and TRBJ1-5, is GAGVSQSPRYKVTKRGQDVALRCDPISGHVSLYWYRQALGQGPEFLTYFNYEAQQDKSGLPNDRFSAERPEGSISTLTIQRTEQRDSAMYRCASSLEPDSQPQHFGDGTRLSIL.

The genes are TRBV21-1 and TRBJ1-5. TRBV21-1 represents a pseudogene. The CDR3 is 15 amino acids. The CDR3 is CARDRAEHSNQPQHF. For the CDR3, the DNA is TGTGCCAGGGACCGGGCTGAGCATAGCAATCAGCCCCAGCATTTT.

V gene TRBV5-8 combines with J gene TRBJ1-6; TRBD1 matches 11 bases. Germline V lookup: CDR1 SGHTS, CDR2 YDEGEE. Trimming cost V 3 bases and J 9 bases; bases outside gene matches: 5. The CDR3 spans 15 residues. CDR3 coding DNA: TGTGCCAGCAGCTGGGCGGGACAGGGGGTTTCACCCCTCCACTTT. The encoded protein is CASSWAGQGVSPLHF.

This rearrangement joins TRBV2 to TRBJ2-7; TRBD2 agrees at 8 bases. This CDR3 is built from 17 residues. Germline values: CDR1 SNHLY, CDR2 FYNNEI. The ends lost 4 bases at V and 1 base at J; junction bases unmatched: 12. CDR3 sequence (DNA): TGTGCCAGCAGTGGCCAGCTAGCGGGTGGACTGTCCTACGAGCAGTACTTC. Translation gives CASSGQLAGGLSYEQYF.

The V and J genes are TRBV6-4 and TRBJ2-2; D is ambiguous. The CDR3 is made up of 13 amino acids. V was shortened by 4 bases and J by 1 base, with 4 bases between the two germline ends. Germline values: CDR1 MRHNA, CDR2 SNTAGT. CDR3 nucleotide sequence: TGTGCCAGCAGTGGACAGAACACCGGGGAGCTGTTTTTT. Translated, it gives CASSGQNTGELFF.

The genes are TRBV7-3 and TRBJ1-2, with 8 bases matching TRBD1. This CDR3 contains 15 residues. The germline V gene encodes CDR1 SGHTA and CDR2 FQGTGA. Trimming took 0 bases from V and 6 from J; bases not matched to a gene: 6. The CDR3 DNA reads TGTGCCAGCAGCTTAACGCAGGGGGCAAGAGATGGCTACACCTTC. Translation: CASSLTQGARDGYTF.

This chain connects TRBV11-2 to TRBJ1-2; D gene uncertain. Germline V gene data show CDR1 as SGHAT and CDR2 as FQNNGV. V lost 4 bases and J 0 bases, leaving 6 bases between the germline ends. The CDR3 contains 13 residues. The CDR3 region has the DNA TGTGCCAGCAGCTCCGAAGCTAACTATGGCTACACCTTC. This encodes CASSSEANYGYTF.

This clone was detected a few times. The chain employs TRBV27 and TRBJ1-6, with 7 bases that match TRBD1. This CDR3 spans 14 amino acids. CDR1 is MNHEY and CDR2 is SMNVEV in the germline V gene (reference sequence). V gave up 6 bases and J gave up 10 bases; unmatched junction bases: 9. The CDR3 spells CASRATGDGSPLHF. The CDR3 bases are TGTGCCAGCAGGGCTACAGGGGACGGCTCACCCCTCCACTTT.

This clone came up a few times. The chain links TRBV30 to TRBJ1-1, with 12 bases matching TRBD1. Germline loops: CDR1 GTSNPN, CDR2 SVGIG (reference sequence). V shed 0 bases and J 6 bases; nucleotides not matched to a gene: 8. The CDR3 covers 16 residues. The chain's CDR3 is CAWSVGVGTGGPEAFF. Here the CDR3 DNA reads TGTGCCTGGAGTGTGGGTGTCGGGACAGGGGGCCCTGAAGCTTTCTTT.

The chain couples TRBV11-2 to TRBJ2-2; 7 positions agree with TRBD2. The V and J ends lost 5 bases and 5 bases, in that order; junction bases with no gene match: 8. The CDR3 has 15 amino acids. CDR1 and CDR2 (germline): SGHAT, FQNNGV. The chain's CDR3 is CASSTQGGATGELFF. Here the CDR3 DNA reads TGTGCCAGCAGCACGCAGGGAGGGGCTACCGGGGAGCTGTTTTTT.

The V call is TRBV28, the J call TRBJ1-5; D is undetermined. V lost 4 bases to trimming and J lost 7 bases, with 5 bases between them. CDR3 size: 11 residues. In germline, CDR1 is MDHEN, CDR2 SYDVKM. The CDR3 region has the DNA TGTGCCAGCAGTTATGGACAGCCCCAGCATTTT. Residues: CASSYGQPQHF. The full variable domain, with the rest looked up from reference TRBV28 and TRBJ1-5, is DVKVTQSSRYLVKRTGEKVFLECVQDMDHENMFWYRQDPGLGLRLIYFSYDVKMKEKGDIPEGYSVSREKKERFSLILESASTNQTSMYLCASSYGQPQHFGDGTRLSIL.

V gene TRBV30 combines with J gene TRBJ1-6, with a possible D match to TRBD1 (6 bases). Per the germline V gene, CDR1 is GTSNPN and CDR2 is SVGIG (reference sequence). The CDR3 consists of 13 residues. V lost 4 bases, J lost 4 bases, and 8 bases lay in between. The CDR3 nucleotides are TGTGCCTGGACGGGGGCGTATAATTCACCCCTCCACTTT. Protein sequence: CAWTGAYNSPLHF.

The chain joins TRBV7-2 to TRBJ1-1; no clear D. The CDR3 spans 14 residues. Trimming left V 8 bases short and J 1 base short, with 14 bases between. Germline V lookup: CDR1 SGHTA, CDR2 FQGNSA. CDR3 residues: CASLLGGSNTEAFF. In nucleotides, the CDR3 is TGTGCCAGCCTTCTCGGAGGGTCGAACACTGAAGCTTTCTTT.

This chain connects TRBV7-9 to TRBJ1-1, with D possibly TRBD1 on 6 matching bases. The CDR3 is 15 residues long. Per germline, CDR1 SEHNR and CDR2 FQNEAQ (reference sequence). V lost 1 base to trimming and J lost 0 bases, with 9 bases between them. This CDR3 is CASSLVGGMNTEAFF. The CDR3 nucleotides are TGTGCCAGCAGCTTAGTAGGGGGTATGAACACTGAAGCTTTCTTT.

The chain uses TRBV29-1 and TRBJ1-4; the D is unclear. The length of the CDR3 is 12 residues. The V end lost 3 bases, the J end lost 4 bases, and 6 bases lay between the germline ends. Looked up from germline, CDR1 is SQVTM and CDR2 is ANQGSEA. The CDR3 DNA reads as TGCAGCGTTGAGGGGAGTAATGAAAAACTGTTTTTT. Translation: CSVEGSNEKLFF.

The chain is built from TRBV29-1 and TRBJ2-1, with unresolved D. Germline-derived CDR1 and CDR2 are SQVTM and ANQGSEA. The ends were cut back, 6 bases at V and 6 bases at J, with 9 bases in the middle. The CDR3 is 11 amino acids. The CDR3, as DNA: TGCAGCGTCGAGCCTATCAATGAGCAGTTCTTC. As protein: CSVEPINEQFF.

The chain employs TRBV2 and TRBJ1-5, with D hard to call. Germline lookup yields CDR1 SNHLY and CDR2 FYNNEI. The CDR3 runs to 17 residues. V lost 6 bases and J 9 bases, leaving 27 bases between the germline ends. CDR3 nucleotide sequence: TGTGCCAGCAGGAAACCGACAACCCACGAATCGAATTCGCCCCAGCATTTT. As protein: CASRKPTTHESNSPQHF.

The V and J genes are TRBV5-1 and TRBJ1-4; D is unresolved. The CDR3 length is 13 residues. V gave up 1 base and J gave up 8 bases, with 9 bases separating them. The germline V gene has CDR1 SGHRS and CDR2 YFSETQ. This CDR3 is CASSLREGEKLFF. The CDR3 nucleotides read TGCGCCAGCAGCTTGCGCGAGGGCGAAAAACTGTTTTTT. The full variable domain, with the rest looked up from reference TRBV5-1 and TRBJ1-4, is KAGVTQTPRYLIKTRGQQVTLSCSPISGHRSVSWYQQTPGQGLQFLFEYFSETQRNKGNFPGRFSGRQFSNSRSEMNVSTLELGDSALYLCASSLREGEKLFFGSGTQLSVL.

The V and J genes are TRBV28 and TRBJ1-2; D ambiguous. The CDR3 length is 15 residues. Germline V CDR1 and CDR2: MDHEN, SYDVKM. Trimming took 5 bases from V and 0 from J, leaving 13 bases between them. For the CDR3, the DNA is TGTGCCAGCAGTCACCTCGAGAAAACTAACTATGGCTACACCTTC. This gives the protein CASSHLEKTNYGYTF.

The genes are TRBV5-1 and TRBJ2-7, with unresolved D. The CDR3 covers 11 residues. CDR1 is SGHRS, CDR2 YFSETQ, per germline. The V end lost 4 bases, the J end lost 4 bases, and 6 bases lay between the germline ends. CDR3 region: CASSEKYEQYF. CDR3 in DNA: TGCGCCAGCAGCGAAAAATACGAGCAGTACTTC.

This chain joins TRBV12-3 or TRBV12-4 and TRBJ1-2, with D unresolved. The CDR3 extends over 13 amino acids. Trimming shortened V by 3 bases and J by 4 bases, and 9 bases separated the two germline ends. CDR3 coding DNA: TGTGCCAGCAGTTTGCCAATCCTCTATGGCTACACCTTC. This translates into CASSLPILYGYTF.

This chain joins TRBV27 and TRBJ1-5; a weak D match, TRBD1 (6 bases). The germline V and J ends were trimmed by 5 bases and 3 bases, with 11 bases remaining between them. The CDR3 contains 14 residues. Germline CDR1 MNHEY, CDR2 SMNVEV (reference sequence). CDR3 amino acids: CASSHGQINQPQHF. The CDR3 DNA follows: TGTGCCAGCAGTCACGGACAGATCAATCAGCCCCAGCATTTT.